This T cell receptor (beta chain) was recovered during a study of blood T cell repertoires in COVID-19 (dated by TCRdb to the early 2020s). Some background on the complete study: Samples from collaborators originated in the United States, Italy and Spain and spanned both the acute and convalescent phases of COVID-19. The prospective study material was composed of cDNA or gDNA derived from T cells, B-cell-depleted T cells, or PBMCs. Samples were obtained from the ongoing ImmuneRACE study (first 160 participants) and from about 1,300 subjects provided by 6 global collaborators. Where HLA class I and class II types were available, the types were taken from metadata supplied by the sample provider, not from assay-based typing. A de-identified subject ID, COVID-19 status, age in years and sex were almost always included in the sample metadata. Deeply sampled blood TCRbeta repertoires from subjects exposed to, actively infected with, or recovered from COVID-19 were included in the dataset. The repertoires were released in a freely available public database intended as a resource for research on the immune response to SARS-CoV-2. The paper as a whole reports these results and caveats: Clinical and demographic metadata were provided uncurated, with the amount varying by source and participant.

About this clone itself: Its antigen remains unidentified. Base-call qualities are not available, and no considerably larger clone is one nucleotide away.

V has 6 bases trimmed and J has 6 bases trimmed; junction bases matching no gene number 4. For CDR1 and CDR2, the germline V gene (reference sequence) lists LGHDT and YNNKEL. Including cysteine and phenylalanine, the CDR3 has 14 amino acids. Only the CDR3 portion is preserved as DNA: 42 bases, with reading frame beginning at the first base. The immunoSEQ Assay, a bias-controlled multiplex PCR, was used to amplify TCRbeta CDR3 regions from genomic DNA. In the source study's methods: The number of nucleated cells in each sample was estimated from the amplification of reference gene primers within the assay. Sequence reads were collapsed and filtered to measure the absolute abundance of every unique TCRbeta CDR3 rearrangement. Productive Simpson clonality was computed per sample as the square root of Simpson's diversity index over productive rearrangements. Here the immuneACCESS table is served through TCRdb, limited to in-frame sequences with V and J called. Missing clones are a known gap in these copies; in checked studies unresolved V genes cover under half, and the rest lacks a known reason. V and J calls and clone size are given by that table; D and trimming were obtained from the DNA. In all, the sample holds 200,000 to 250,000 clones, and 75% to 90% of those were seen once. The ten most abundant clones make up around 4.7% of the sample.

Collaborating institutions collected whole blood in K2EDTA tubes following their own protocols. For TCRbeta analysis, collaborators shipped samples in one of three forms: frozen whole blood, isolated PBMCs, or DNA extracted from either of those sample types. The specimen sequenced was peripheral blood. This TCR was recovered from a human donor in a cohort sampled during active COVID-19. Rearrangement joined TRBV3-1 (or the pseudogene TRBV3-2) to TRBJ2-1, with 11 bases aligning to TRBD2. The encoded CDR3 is CASRHSGRGNEQFF. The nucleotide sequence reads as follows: TGTGCCAGCAGACATAGCGGGAGGGGCAATGAGCAGTTCTTC.